Listed below are T cell receptor beta chains from one sample, sequenced in a study of blood T cells in healthy people across ages. MiXCR was run by TCRdb on the 5' RACE reads, yielding one entry per CDR3 protein. The repertoire includes over a million distinct CDR3 sequences, 40% to 45% of them detected once, and about 4% sits in the top ten. The sample was blood. The receptors here all came from a woman between 18 and 29 years old in good health. The CDR3 runs from the conserved cysteine through the conserved F or W. A D gene is named only where the DNA matches it firmly. Clone size, where shown, is once, few, many, or a class for clones that have expanded.

abundance,j_gene,d_gene,len,v_gene,CDR3nt,CDR3aa
.,TRBJ2-3,TRBD2,16,TRBV10-3,TGTGCCATCAGTGCGGTTAGCGGGGGGGCCGCAGATACGCAGTATTTT,CAISAVSGGAADTQYF
.,TRBJ2-7,.,13,TRBV15,TGTGCCACCAGCAGAGAAGACAGCTACGAGCAGTACTTC,CATSREDSYEQYF
few,TRBJ2-3,TRBD1,16,TRBV12-5,TGTGCTAGTGGTTTGCCCCCCGGGACAGTCACAGATACGCAGTATTTT,CASGLPPGTVTDTQYF
.,TRBJ1-5,.,17,TRBV21-1,TGCGCCAGCAGCAGTGGGTCGGGCCCCTACGGCAATCAGCCCCAGCATTTT,CASSSGSGPYGNQPQHF
many,TRBJ2-1,.,15,TRBV13,TGTGCCAGCAGCGAGGGCAGCAACTCCTACAATGAGCAGTTCTTC,CASSEGSNSYNEQFF
.,TRBJ2-2,.,17,TRBV7-9,TGTGCCAGCAGCCCCGTCCCAACCCACTCGAACACCGGGGAGCTGTTTTTT,CASSPVPTHSNTGELFF
.,TRBJ1-2,.,14,TRBV12-3/TRBV12-4,TGTGCCAGCAGTTTAGTATACTCCCCTTCTGGCTACACCTTC,CASSLVYSPSGYTF
.,TRBJ2-2,.,14,TRBV20-1,TGCAGTGCTAGAGATCCACCGAACACCGGGGAGCTGTTTTTT,CSARDPPNTGELFF
.,TRBJ1-1,.,15,TRBV9,TGTGCCAGCAGCGTTGACGGTCGCCGAGGGACTGAAGCTTTCTTT,CASSVDGRRGTEAFF
.,TRBJ2-1,.,13,TRBV30,TGTGCCTGGAGTGTATCGGGAGACAATGAGCAGTTCTTC,CAWSVSGDNEQFF
.,TRBJ1-1,.,16,TRBV7-9,TGTGCCAGCAGCCCTTTCCCACAGGCCTTGAACACTGAAGCTTTCTTT,CASSPFPQALNTEAFF
.,TRBJ2-7,.,16,TRBV11-2,TGTGCCAGCAGCTTAGATATGACCAGCTCCTACAATGAGCAGTACTTC,CASSLDMTSSYNEQYF
.,TRBJ2-3,TRBD1,13,TRBV20-1,TGCAGTGTCCCGACAGGGGGCAGGGGTACGCAGTATTTT,CSVPTGGRGTQYF
few,TRBJ1-2,TRBD1,19,TRBV12-3/TRBV12-4,TGTGCCAGCAGTAGCGGGGAAAGGACAGGGGGCCTATATGACTATGGCTACACCTTC,CASSSGERTGGLYDYGYTF
.,TRBJ2-7,.,15,TRBV2,TGTGCCAGCAGAGAATTTCTAATCAGCGACAATGAGCAGTACTTC,CASREFLISDNEQYF
.,TRBJ2-7,.,15,TRBV19,TGTGCCACCAGTTCCGGGGGACACCCTTACAATGAGCAGTACTTC,CATSSGGHPYNEQYF
.,TRBJ2-3,.,15,TRBV7-2,TGTGCCAGCAGCGCAGACGTCTTAGGCACAGATACGCAGTATTTT,CASSADVLGTDTQYF
.,TRBJ1-1,.,21,TRBV21-1,TGTGCCAGCAGCAAAGGGCCCCATTGGGTCGAAGGGGGAAGGTGTGGCACTGAAGCTTTCTTT,CASSKGPHWVEGGRCGTEAFF
.,TRBJ2-1,TRBD2,16,TRBV7-8,TGTGCCAGCAGCTTAAAAGGACTAGCGGGAGGTTATGAGCAGTTCTTC,CASSLKGLAGGYEQFF